This T cell receptor beta chain came from a study of blood T cell repertoires in COVID-19. In the study overall: The cDNA or gDNA used as material had been derived from T cells, B-cell-depleted T cells, or PBMCs.

In the authors' workflow: Using reference gene primer amplification, nucleated cell counts were estimated. Profiling relied on immunoSEQ multiplex PCR, and the TCRdb table lists in-frame clones only, not all of them. The DNA was the basis for D and trimming; V, J and clone size are from that table. Here the sample spans over 55,000 clones, about 68% being singletons. The sequence came from a woman in her 70s with acute or convalescent COVID-19. The sequenced material came from peripheral blood.

In DNA, the CDR3 is TGTGCCAGCAGTTCCGGGACTAGCGTTCGGACCCAGTACTTC. This translates into CASSSGTSVRTQYF. This sequence joins TRBV6-5 and TRBJ2-5; 10 nucleotides align to TRBD2. The V gene's germline CDR1 is MNHEY and CDR2 SVGAGI. This CDR3 comprises 14 residues. V lost 4 bases, J lost 7 bases, and 6 bases stayed unmatched.